This TCR beta chain was found in a study of cytomegalovirus exposure and HLA in healthy donors. Study-wide points: Rarity marked most TCR sequences, yet some public TCRs occurred in many donors.

About this clone itself: No antigen is known for it.

The CDR3 runs to 18 residues. Germline V gives CDR1 SGHAT, CDR2 FQNNGV. V lost 5 bases, J lost 1 base, and 23 bases lay in between. The primer mix had 60 Vbeta and 13 Jbeta primers. Sequencing was performed with immunoSEQ multiplex PCR; in TCRdb, only in-frame clones are kept and a portion is missing. This sample has under 85,000 clones; almost 80% occur once, and the top ten carry less than 25%. The source is a woman in her forties in good health and CMV-seropositive. Material: PBMCs. The rearrangement uses TRBV11-2 and TRBJ1-1; D may be TRBD1 (6 bases). The CDR3 DNA follows: TGTGCCAGCAGCCCTGGGGGCGCAGGGACCTCCAGGAACACTGAAGCTTTCTTT. Translated: CASSPGGAGTSRNTEAFF.